These 6 T cell receptor beta chains were all obtained from the same sample, sequenced in a study of blood T cell repertoires in COVID-19. TCRdb's copy holds only in-frame clones and misses some; the assay was immunoSEQ multiplex PCR. The sample holds fewer than 75,000 clones; 80% to 90% are singletons and the top ten take around 10%. The specimen was peripheral blood. The receptors originated from an elderly man with acute or convalescent COVID-19.

V usage is TRBV3-1 (or the pseudogene TRBV3-2) and J usage is TRBJ1-1, with TRBD1 matching 7 bases. Germline lookup yields CDR1 LGHDT and CDR2 YNNKEL (reference sequence). This CDR3 region has 15 residues. The V and J ends lost 1 base and 1 base, in that order; junction bases with no gene match: 3. CDR3 DNA: TGTGCCAGCAGCCAAGCCACAGGGGAGAACACTGAAGCTTTCTTT. Translating gives CASSQATGENTEAFF.

V usage is TRBV6-5 and J usage is TRBJ1-2, with 8 positions matching TRBD1. Germline-derived CDR1 and CDR2 are MNHEY and SVGAGI. This CDR3 has 15 residues. The V segment lost 5 bases and the J segment 7 bases; nucleotides outside the gene matches: 12. CDR3 in amino acids: CASSPLDTGGSGYTF. Written as DNA, the CDR3 is TGTGCCAGCAGTCCTCTAGACACAGGGGGAAGTGGCTACACCTTC.

The chain recombines TRBV20-1 with TRBJ2-2; D perhaps matches TRBD2 (6 bases). V was shortened by 3 bases and J by 6 bases, with 14 bases between the two germline ends. The germline V gene encodes CDR1 DFQATT and CDR2 SNEGSKA (reference sequence). The CDR3 has 14 residues. The DNA of the CDR3 is TGCAGTGCTAGTCGGAGGGAGACCGCCGGGGAGCTGTTTTTT. Residues: CSASRRETAGELFF.

This chain links TRBV6-5 with TRBJ1-5; the D gene is possibly TRBD1 (5 bases). The CDR3 is made up of 14 amino acids. Trimming shortened V by 6 bases and J by 9 bases, and 18 bases separated the two germline ends. From germline, CDR1 is MNHEY and CDR2 SVGAGI. This CDR3 is CASSRDGRGGPQHF. For the CDR3, the DNA is TGTGCCAGCAGCCGGGACGGGCGCGGGGGGCCCCAGCATTTT.

The rearrangement links TRBV4-1 to TRBJ1-2; D is uncertain. V lost 1 base and J 2 bases, leaving 8 bases between the germline ends. Looked up from germline, CDR1 is MGHRA and CDR2 is YSYEKL. The CDR3 is 14 amino acids. In DNA form, the CDR3 reads TGCGCCAGCAGCCAAGCGGCAGGCAACTATGGCTACACCTTC. Translation: CASSQAAGNYGYTF.

This clone has only a few counts. V gene TRBV6-5 combines with J gene TRBJ1-1, with TRBD1 identical over 9 bases. V lost 7 bases, J lost 0 bases, and 3 bases stayed unmatched. This CDR3 spans 14 amino acids. The V gene's germline CDR1 is MNHEY and CDR2 SVGAGI. The CDR3 reads CASNGQGMNTEAFF. For the CDR3, the DNA is TGTGCCAGCAATGGACAGGGGATGAACACTGAAGCTTTCTTT.